The source of this TCR beta chain is a study of beta chain features in type 1 diabetes. At the level of the study: Sorted cells numbering some 110 million were examined across all samples. Study observations and caveats: Moderate yet significant TCRB CDR3 shortening was seen in Type 1 diabetes patients in all four CD4+ subsets. The study notes PCR might favor shorter templates equally in patients and controls.

Sequencing targeted expressed TCRB transcripts, as all isolated RNA had been reverse transcribed. Clones were read by immunoSEQ multiplex PCR, and TCRdb kept only the in-frame ones, dropping some. This sample carries about 250,000 clones, 11% of them seen once, and the ten largest clones take around 0.017%. Each sorted fraction was over 95% pure. The CDR3 spans 14 residues. The V end was cut by 6 bases, the J end by 5 bases, with 16 bases between. CDR1 and CDR2 from the germline V gene are MDHEN and SYDVKM. This clone was observed a handful of times. Its antigen is currently unknown. The sample taken for sequencing was naive CD4+ T cells from blood. This clonotype originated in a man aged 25 to 40 with type 1 diabetes. This chain links TRBV28 with TRBJ2-5, with D uncertain. In nucleotides, the CDR3 is TGTGCCAGCAGCCAAACCCCCGCCGGGGAGACCCAGTACTTC. It specifies CASSQTPAGETQYF.